The 14 T cell receptor beta chains below all came from one sample that was sequenced in a study of blood T cell repertoires in COVID-19. Method: immunoSEQ multiplex PCR; TCRdb's copy keeps in-frame clones and lacks some. In the table there are fewer than 130,000 clones, approximately 81% of which are singletons. Source material: peripheral blood. Every receptor here comes from a human donor in a cohort sampled during active COVID-19.

This clone came up many times. This rearrangement joins TRBV18 to TRBJ1-1, with TRBD1 matching 10 bases. Per the germline V gene, CDR1 is KGHSH and CDR2 is LQKENI. J lost 10 bases, V lost 2 bases, and 7 bases had no gene match. This CDR3 has 14 residues. CDR3 coding DNA: TGTGCCAGCTCACCAGAGGGACAGGGGAGTTCAGCTTTCTTT. It codes for CASSPEGQGSSAFF.

The V gene is TRBV2, the J gene TRBJ1-2; D not certain. The CDR3 is made up of 12 amino acids. V was cut by 8 bases and J by 3 bases, with 10 bases left in between. Germline values: CDR1 SNHLY, CDR2 FYNNEI. The CDR3 bases are TGTGCCAGCCTCATCGGTTACTATGGCTACACCTTC. Residues: CASLIGYYGYTF.

The table lists this clone with a count of one. This sequence joins TRBV12-3 or TRBV12-4 and TRBJ1-1; a weak D match, TRBD1 (5 bases). V was clipped by 4 bases and J by 8 bases, with 11 bases between them. The CDR3 sequence is 12 residues long. In DNA form, the CDR3 reads TGTGCCAGCAGTTGGGGGGGGAAGGAAGCTTTCTTT. Protein sequence: CASSWGGKEAFF.

V and J are TRBV2 and TRBJ2-1; D is ambiguous. Per germline, CDR1 SNHLY and CDR2 FYNNEI. Between the trimmed V and J ends, which lost 4 bases and 4 bases, there was a span of 2 bases. This CDR3 is 11 amino acids long. As DNA, the CDR3 is TGTGCCAGCAGTGCTTACAATGAGCAGTTCTTC. It codes for CASSAYNEQFF.

The V call is TRBV28, the J call TRBJ1-2; D gene ambiguous. The CDR3 extends over 12 amino acids. Germline CDR1 is MDHEN and CDR2 is SYDVKM. V shed 3 bases and J shed 8 bases, with 10 bases lying between them. The CDR3 spells CASSFGVDGYTF. CDR3 in DNA: TGTGCCAGCAGTTTCGGAGTTGACGGCTACACCTTC.

The chain couples TRBV28 to TRBJ1-1; 8 bases align to TRBD1. This CDR3 has 15 amino acids. Per the germline V gene, CDR1 is MDHEN and CDR2 is SYDVKM. Trimming cost V 8 bases and J 4 bases; bases outside gene matches: 12. For the CDR3, the DNA is TGTGCCAGCCGAGTTTTCAGGGGGCTGGGCACTGAAGCTTTCTTT. It is translated as CASRVFRGLGTEAFF.

The chain has TRBV4-2 and TRBJ2-3, with 8 bases matching TRBD2. Germline V CDR1 and CDR2: LGHNA, YNFKEQ. The CDR3 has 16 amino acids. J gave up 6 bases and V 1 base, and 9 bases lay outside the gene matches. CDR3 region: CASSQGSGTREDTQYF. CDR3 DNA: TGTGCCAGCAGCCAAGGATCCGGGACTAGGGAGGATACGCAGTATTTT.

The chain couples TRBV7-6 to TRBJ2-1; 7 nucleotides align to TRBD2. The germline gives CDR1 SGHVS, CDR2 FNYEAQ. Losses at the gene ends were 1 base for V and 6 bases for J; bases not matched to a gene: 9. The CDR3 contains 16 residues. The CDR3 DNA reads as TGTGCCAGCAGCTTAGATGGGGAGGGTTTGAGCAATGAGCAGTTCTTC. Translating it yields CASSLDGEGLSNEQFF.

This clone has just one count. The chain joins TRBV7-9 to TRBJ2-2; 8 bases align to TRBD1. Trimming cost V 5 bases and J 3 bases; bases outside gene matches: 5. Germline assignment: CDR1 SEHNR and CDR2 FQNEAQ (reference sequence). The CDR3 length is 15 residues. CDR3 residues: CASSRDRGHTGELFF. CDR3 DNA: TGTGCCAGCAGCCGAGACAGGGGCCACACCGGGGAGCTGTTTTTT.

This clone was detected a few times. The chain uses TRBV6-6 and TRBJ2-1; 10 bases align to TRBD2. V shed 5 bases, J shed 4 bases, and the junction held 8 bases outside the gene matches. This CDR3 is built from 16 residues. Germline CDR1 reads MNHNY; CDR2 reads SVGAGI (reference sequence). Here the CDR3 reads CASSASLAGGYNEQFF. DNA for the CDR3: TGTGCCAGCAGTGCGTCCTTAGCGGGGGGTTACAATGAGCAGTTCTTC.

V and J are TRBV3-1 (or the pseudogene TRBV3-2) and TRBJ2-2; perhaps TRBD1 as D (5 bases). CDR1 LGHDT and CDR2 YNNKEL come from the germline V gene (reference sequence). Trimming shortened V by 4 bases and J by 7 bases, and 13 bases separated the two germline ends. CDR3 size: 14 residues. The CDR3 DNA reads TGTGCCAGCAGCCTCCAGGGTAACGGCGGGGAGCTGTTTTTT. It codes for CASSLQGNGGELFF.

The chain is built from TRBV28 and TRBJ2-1, with D unclear. The ends were cut back, 3 bases at V and 4 bases at J, with 7 bases in the middle. The CDR3 is 13 amino acids. The germline gives CDR1 MDHEN, CDR2 SYDVKM. CDR3: CASSFADYNEQFF. Written as DNA, the CDR3 is TGTGCCAGCAGTTTTGCGGATTACAATGAGCAGTTCTTC.

The rearrangement uses TRBV14 and TRBJ2-7; a weak D match, TRBD2 (6 bases). V lost 0 bases to trimming and J lost 7 bases, with 28 bases between them. The CDR3 contains 19 residues. CDR1 is SGHDN, CDR2 FVKESK, per germline. The CDR3 DNA is TGTGCCAGCAGCCAAGAAGGCTCGTATTCCAGCGGGCTGGGGTATGAGCAGTACTTC. It is translated as CASSQEGSYSSGLGYEQYF. The full variable domain, in which reference TRBV14 and TRBJ2-7 provide the parts outside the CDR3, is EAGVTQFPSHSVIEKGQTVTLRCDPISGHDNLYWYRRVMGKEIKFLLHFVKESKQDESGMPNNRFLAERTGGTYSTLKVQPAELEDSGVYFCASSQEGSYSSGLGYEQYFGPGTRLTVT.

The rearrangement joins TRBV14 to TRBJ2-5, with 15 nucleotides matching TRBD2. V shed 3 bases, J shed 2 bases, and the junction held 7 bases outside the gene matches. The CDR3 loop spans 18 amino acids. The germline gives CDR1 SGHDN, CDR2 FVKESK. CDR3 nucleotide sequence: TGTGCCAGCAGCCATCCGGGACTAGCGGGAGGAGTACAAGAGACCCAGTACTTC. Encoded protein: CASSHPGLAGGVQETQYF.